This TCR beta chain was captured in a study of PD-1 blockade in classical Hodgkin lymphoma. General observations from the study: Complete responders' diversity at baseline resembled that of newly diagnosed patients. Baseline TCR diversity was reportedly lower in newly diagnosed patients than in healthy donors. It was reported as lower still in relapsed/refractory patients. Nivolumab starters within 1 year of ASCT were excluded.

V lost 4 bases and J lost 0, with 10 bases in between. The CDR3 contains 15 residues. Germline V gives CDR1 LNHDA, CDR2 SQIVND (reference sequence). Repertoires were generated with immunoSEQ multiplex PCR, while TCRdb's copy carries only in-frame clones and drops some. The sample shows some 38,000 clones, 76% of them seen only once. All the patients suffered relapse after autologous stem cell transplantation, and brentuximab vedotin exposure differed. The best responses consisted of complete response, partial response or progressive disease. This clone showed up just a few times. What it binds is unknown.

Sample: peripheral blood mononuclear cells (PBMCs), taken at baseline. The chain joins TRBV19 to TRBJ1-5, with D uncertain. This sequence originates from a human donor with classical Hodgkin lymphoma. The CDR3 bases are TGTGCCAGTAGTAGGCCGTCCTATAGCAATCAGCCCCAGCATTTT. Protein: CASSRPSYSNQPQHF. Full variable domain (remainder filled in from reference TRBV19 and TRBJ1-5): DGGITQSPKYLFRKEGQNVTLSCEQNLNHDAMYWYRQDPGQGLRLIYYSQIVNDFQKGDIAEGYSVSREKKESFPLTVTSAQKNPTAFYLCASSRPSYSNQPQHFGDGTRLSIL.